This T cell receptor (beta chain) was captured by sequencing in a study of blood T cells in healthy people across ages. Whole-study results and caveats: Whereas aged donors had fewer naive CD4+ cells, long-lived donors had more of them and higher diversity.

Primed by a sample-barcoded 5' primer and a J-beta primer mix, a second PCR proceeded for about 6 to 11 cycles. Via MiXCR, TCRdb re-called the 5' RACE reads, giving one row per CDR3 protein. This sample has around 1,900,000 distinct CDR3 sequences; roughly 43% occur once, and the top ten carry around 23%. A single count supports this clonotype. Its antigen remains unknown. The junction differs from germline at one of its ends, possibly a read error. This clonotype was sampled from a human donor in good health. Sequencing was done on a sample of blood.

This chain's CDR3 is CASSLDASVQETQYF. As DNA, the CDR3 is TGTGCTAGCAGCTTAGACGCTAGCGTCCAAGAGACCCAGTACTTC. J is TRBJ2-5 and V is TRBV7-7; weak D call: TRBD2 (6 bases). This CDR3 is built from 15 residues. CDR1 and CDR2 (germline): SSHAT, FNYEAQ (reference sequence).